These 5 T cell receptor beta chains were sequenced from one sample in a study of cytomegalovirus exposure and HLA in healthy donors. PCR employed 60 Vbeta and 13 Jbeta primers. The assay was immunoSEQ multiplex PCR, and TCRdb's table has in-frame clones only and misses some. The table records 150,000 to 200,000 clones, roughly 80% of them present only once. Sequencing used PBMCs. These receptors originate from a woman between 45 and 65 years old in good health and CMV-seropositive.

V and J are TRBV30 and TRBJ2-3; 12 bases are a match to TRBD2. Trimming removed 1 base from V and 0 bases from J; junction bases left unmatched: 2. The CDR3 contains 16 residues. The V gene's germline CDR1 is GTSNPN and CDR2 SVGIG (reference sequence). CDR3 region: CAWSGTSGVSTDTQYF. As DNA, the CDR3 is TGTGCCTGGAGTGGGACTAGCGGGGTTAGCACAGATACGCAGTATTTT.

CDR3 in DNA: TGTGCCAGCAGCTTGGGGCTGGGCGACTACACCTTC. Translation: CASSLGLGDYTF. The gene calls are TRBV5-4 and TRBJ1-2; D gene unclear. Trimming took off 0 bases at V and 10 bases at J, with 10 bases between the two ends. CDR1 is SGHNT and CDR2 is YYREEE in the germline V gene (reference sequence). This CDR3 comprises 12 residues. The full variable domain, completed using reference TRBV5-4 and TRBJ1-2, is ETGVTQSPTHLIKTRGQQVTLRCSSQSGHNTVSWYQQALGQGPQFIFQYYREEENGRGNFPPRFSGLQFPNYSSELNVNALELDDSALYLCASSLGLGDYTFGSGTRLTVV.

This clone was detected once. The chain is built from TRBV6-5 and TRBJ1-1; 7 nucleotides line up with TRBD1. This CDR3 spans 16 amino acids. Germline CDR1 and CDR2: MNHEY and SVGAGI. J lost 3 bases, V lost 4 bases, and 11 bases had no gene match. The CDR3 DNA is TGTGCCAGCAGTTCTTCTATGACAGGGTTGTACACTGAAGCTTTCTTT. Amino acid sequence: CASSSSMTGLYTEAFF.

V and J are TRBV5-1 and TRBJ1-1; the D gene is possibly TRBD1 (5 bases). The CDR3 runs to 16 residues. CDR1 and CDR2 from the germline V gene are SGHRS and YFSETQ. V shed 1 base and J shed 3 bases, with 16 bases lying between them. The CDR3 reads CASSLWGLAGDTEAFF. DNA for the CDR3: TGCGCCAGCAGCTTGTGGGGTCTTGCGGGGGACACTGAAGCTTTCTTT.

The chain is built from TRBV11-2 and TRBJ1-1, with D perhaps matching TRBD1 (5 bases). The ends were cut back, 1 base at V and 0 bases at J, with 9 bases in the middle. This CDR3 is 15 amino acids long. Germline V gene lookup returns CDR1 SGHAT and CDR2 FQNNGV. The CDR3 DNA is TGTGCCAGCAGCTTAGTCGGGGGGTTGAACACTGAAGCTTTCTTT. Its translation is CASSLVGGLNTEAFF.